Listed below are T cell receptor beta chains from one sample, sequenced in a study of metastatic and nonmetastatic thyroid tumors. TCRdb re-clonotyped the PCR reads through MiXCR. The repertoire holds tens of thousands of clones, with under 25% as singletons. The source material was blood. The origin of the receptors is a female donor with papillary thyroid cancer or a benign thyroid nodule (not recorded which). Some clones in this sample may be carry-over from other donors' samples. CDR3s include the opening cysteine and the closing phenylalanine or tryptophan. Fields, in order: clone size, D gene, J gene, V gene, CDR3 DNA, CDR3 protein. D genes are given only for firm matches. The size field is filled for only some rows; it gives once, few, many or a size class.

size: -; D: -; J: TRBJ2-7; V: TRBV5-3; DNA: TGTGCTAGAAGCCCGCGATACGGGCTAGCCGGCGTCTACGAGCAGTACTTC; CDR3: CARSPRYGLAGVYEQYF
size: -; D: -; J: TRBJ1-6; V: TRBV11-3; DNA: TGCGCCCGCAGCCCTCGAATGGGGTCACCCCTCCACTTT; CDR3: CARSPRMGSPLHF
size: many; D: -; J: TRBJ2-1; V: TRBV20-1; DNA: TGCAGTGCTAGATTCGGTTCAGGGTCGACTGACAATGAGCAGTTCTTC; CDR3: CSARFGSGSTDNEQFF
size: -; D: -; J: TRBJ1-3; V: TRBV6-1; DNA: TGTGCCAGCAGTACTGACAGTCGCTCTGGAAACACCATATATTTT; CDR3: CASSTDSRSGNTIYF
size: many; D: TRBD1; J: TRBJ1-3; V: TRBV6-1; DNA: TGTGCCAGCAAACGGACAGGGGGCTTTGCTGGAAACACCATATATTTT; CDR3: CASKRTGGFAGNTIYF
size: once; D: -; J: TRBJ2-1; V: TRBV11-2; DNA: TGTGCCAGCAGCCTAGGGGGTGGCTTTTACAATGAGCAGTTCTTC; CDR3: CASSLGGGFYNEQFF
size: many; D: TRBD1; J: TRBJ1-1; V: TRBV30; DNA: TGTGCCTGGAGTTCCGGGACAGTGAACACTGAAGCTTTCTTT; CDR3: CAWSSGTVNTEAFF
size: many; D: TRBD1; J: TRBJ2-3; V: TRBV12-5; DNA: TGTGCTAGTGGCTCGGGACAGGGGGCCCGCTATACGCAGTATTTT; CDR3: CASGSGQGARYTQYF
size: many; D: TRBD1; J: TRBJ2-5; V: TRBV12-3/TRBV12-4; DNA: TGTGCCAGCAGCCCCGGACAGGGTAACCAAGAGACCCAGTACTTC; CDR3: CASSPGQGNQETQYF
size: many; D: TRBD1; J: TRBJ1-3; V: TRBV5-1; DNA: TGCGCCAGCAGCTTGTACATCGGACAGGATCGGGGCATATATTTT; CDR3: CASSLYIGQDRGIYF
size: -; D: TRBD2; J: TRBJ2-1; V: TRBV12-3/TRBV12-4; DNA: TGTGTCAGCACGAGGACTAGCGTGAGCAGGCAGTTCTTC; CDR3: CVSTRTSVSRQFF
size: -; D: -; J: TRBJ1-5; V: TRBV7-2; DNA: TGTGCCAGCAGCTTTCAGGGAAATCAGACCCAGCATTTT; CDR3: CASSFQGNQTQHF
size: -; D: -; J: TRBJ2-1; V: TRBV20-1; DNA: TGCAGTGCCCACAGGGGGAGGGATGAGCAGTTCTTC; CDR3: CSAHRGRDEQFF
size: many; D: -; J: TRBJ2-2; V: TRBV7-7; DNA: TGTGCTAGCAGCTTACAGGGCGCCGGGGAGCTGTTTTTT; CDR3: CASSLQGAGELFF
size: few; D: -; J: TRBJ2-3; V: TRBV29-1; DNA: TGCAGCGTAGGAGGGTCAGGCGCGATTAGCACAGATACGCAGTATTTT; CDR3: CSVGGSGAISTDTQYF
size: medium-sized; D: TRBD1; J: TRBJ2-7; V: TRBV6-1; DNA: TGTGCCAGCAGGTACGGAGCCGGGACAGGAGGCTACGAGCAGTACTTC; CDR3: CASRYGAGTGGYEQYF
size: medium-sized; D: -; J: TRBJ2-3; V: TRBV6-4; DNA: TGTGCCAGCAGCCAGCAGGGAGGCACAGATACGCAGTATTTT; CDR3: CASSQQGGTDTQYF
size: many; D: TRBD1; J: TRBJ1-4; V: TRBV20-1; DNA: TGCAGTGCGATGGACAGGGGGCGTGATGAAAAACTGTTTTTT; CDR3: CSAMDRGRDEKLFF
size: -; D: TRBD1; J: TRBJ1-1; V: TRBV18; DNA: TGTGCCAGCTCGACAAGGACAGGGGCAAGGAACACTGAAGCTTTCTTT; CDR3: CASSTRTGARNTEAFF
size: -; D: -; J: TRBJ1-2; V: TRBV19; DNA: TGTGCCAGTAGTAAAGGGCGTAACTATGGCTACACCTTC; CDR3: CASSKGRNYGYTF
size: many; D: -; J: TRBJ2-1; V: TRBV4-2; DNA: TGTGCCAGCAGCCAAGTAGGGGCGGTATCCTACAATGAGCAGTTCTTC; CDR3: CASSQVGAVSYNEQFF
size: many; D: -; J: TRBJ2-7; V: TRBV2; DNA: TGTGCCAGCAGTCAGGTCAGGGATTACGAGCAGTACTTC; CDR3: CASSQVRDYEQYF
size: once; D: -; J: TRBJ1-4; V: TRBV13; DNA: TGTGCCAGCAGCTTGAGGGACCCTAATGAAAAACTGTTTTTT; CDR3: CASSLRDPNEKLFF
size: many; D: TRBD1; J: TRBJ1-4; V: TRBV2; DNA: TGTGCCAGCAGGACCCTCCAACAGGGGGCTTATGAAAAACTGTTTTTT; CDR3: CASRTLQQGAYEKLFF
size: -; D: -; J: TRBJ1-2; V: TRBV6-2/TRBV6-3; DNA: TGTGCCACCATGACAGGTTCCCATGGCTACACCTTC; CDR3: CATMTGSHGYTF
size: many; D: -; J: TRBJ2-2; V: TRBV18; DNA: TGTGCCAGCTCACCCCAGCGGGCCGACACCGGGGAGCTGTTTTTT; CDR3: CASSPQRADTGELFF
size: -; D: TRBD2; J: TRBJ2-7; V: TRBV5-6; DNA: TGTGCCAGCAGCTCAATTAACCGGACTAGCGGGAGTATCACCTACGAGCAGTACTTC; CDR3: CASSSINRTSGSITYEQYF
size: many; D: TRBD1; J: TRBJ1-1; V: TRBV20-1; DNA: TGCAGTGCTAGAGGGGACAGGGACACTGAAGCTTTCTTT; CDR3: CSARGDRDTEAFF
size: many; D: -; J: TRBJ1-2; V: TRBV20-1; DNA: TGCAGTGCTAGAGTCAAGGCCCTGGGAGACTATGGCTACACCTTC; CDR3: CSARVKALGDYGYTF
size: -; D: -; J: TRBJ1-2; V: TRBV2; DNA: TGTGCCAGCATCAAAGAAGGACACGGAAGTGGCTATACCTTC; CDR3: CASIKEGHGSGYTF
size: many; D: -; J: TRBJ1-1; V: TRBV14; DNA: TGTGCCAGCAGCCAATTAGGGCTAGCGAACACTGAAGCTTTCTTT; CDR3: CASSQLGLANTEAFF
size: many; D: TRBD2; J: TRBJ2-3; V: TRBV6-4; DNA: TGTGCCAGCACCCCCCTCCGGGCGGGACTAGCGGGAGCGGGCGGCACAGATACGCAGTATTTT; CDR3: CASTPLRAGLAGAGGTDTQYF
size: medium-sized; D: -; J: TRBJ1-2; V: TRBV28; DNA: TGTGCCAGCAGTTTTCAGGGAGGCTATGGCTACACCTTC; CDR3: CASSFQGGYGYTF
size: few; D: -; J: TRBJ2-7; V: TRBV7-9; DNA: TGTGCCAGCAGCTCAACTCACACAGAGACCTACGAGCAGTACTTC; CDR3: CASSSTHTETYEQYF
size: many; D: -; J: TRBJ1-3; V: TRBV7-3; DNA: TGTGCCAGCAGCTTAACCGACACCCCAGGGGTCGGAAACACCATATATTTT; CDR3: CASSLTDTPGVGNTIYF
size: -; D: TRBD2; J: TRBJ2-7; V: TRBV12-3/TRBV12-4; DNA: TGTGCCAGCAGTTCCGTCCTCGTACTAGCGGTAACGTACGAGCAGTACTTC; CDR3: CASSSVLVLAVTYEQYF
size: many; D: -; J: TRBJ1-4; V: TRBV27; DNA: TGTGCCAGCAGTTTCCAAGGATCTAATGAAAAACTGTTTTTT; CDR3: CASSFQGSNEKLFF
size: many; D: -; J: TRBJ2-1; V: TRBV2; DNA: TGTGCCAGCAGTCTGAGCGAGATCCCTAGCTCCTACAATGAGCAGTTCTTC; CDR3: CASSLSEIPSSYNEQFF
size: few; D: -; J: TRBJ2-1; V: TRBV11-2; DNA: TGTGCCAGCAGCTTAGAGGCGGGATCGAAGCAGTTCTTC; CDR3: CASSLEAGSKQFF
size: few; D: -; J: TRBJ1-3; V: TRBV15; DNA: TGTGCCACCAGCAGAGACCGGGGAAACACCATATATTTT; CDR3: CATSRDRGNTIYF
size: -; D: TRBD2; J: TRBJ2-3; V: TRBV6-4; DNA: TGTGCCAGCAGTGAGCGGGAGCAAGATACGCAGTATTTT; CDR3: CASSEREQDTQYF
size: -; D: -; J: TRBJ1-5; V: TRBV20-1; DNA: TGCAGTGCTAGAACTAAGACTAGCAATCAGCCCCAGCATTTT; CDR3: CSARTKTSNQPQHF
size: -; D: -; J: TRBJ2-3; V: TRBV11-2; DNA: TGTGCCAGCAGCTTAGGACAGGCCTTCCCAGATACGCAGTATTTT; CDR3: CASSLGQAFPDTQYF
size: many; D: -; J: TRBJ2-2; V: TRBV16; DNA: TGTGCCAGCAGCCCCCGCGGGCAGGAGAATAACACCGGGGAGCTGTTTTTT; CDR3: CASSPRGQENNTGELFF
size: -; D: -; J: TRBJ2-6; V: TRBV5-5; DNA: TGTGCCAGCAGCCGCCCTAGCAACTCTGTGGCCAACGTCCTGACTTTC; CDR3: CASSRPSNSVANVLTF
size: once; D: TRBD2; J: TRBJ2-1; V: TRBV11-1; DNA: TGTGCCAGCAGCTTAGCGCGGCTAGCGGGAGGGCCTCAAAATAATGAGCAGTTCTTC; CDR3: CASSLARLAGGPQNNEQFF
size: -; D: TRBD2; J: TRBJ2-2; V: TRBV28; DNA: TGTGCCAGCAGCCGTCTCCTAGCGGGGAGCACCGGGGGGCTGTTTTTT; CDR3: CASSRLLAGSTGGLFF
size: -; D: TRBD2; J: TRBJ2-2; V: TRBV12-3/TRBV12-4; DNA: TGTGCCAGCAGTTTTATGGCTAGCGGTAGGCCCTTCCACACCGGGGAGCTGTTTTTT; CDR3: CASSFMASGRPFHTGELFF
size: many; D: -; J: TRBJ1-1; V: TRBV3-1; DNA: TGTGCCAGCAGCGAACGCCTAAGGGGGACTGAAGCTTTCTTT; CDR3: CASSERLRGTEAFF
size: medium-sized; D: -; J: TRBJ2-2; V: TRBV6-1; DNA: TGTGCCAGCACTTGGAGGCGGGGTGGCACCGGGGAGCTGTTTTTT; CDR3: CASTWRRGGTGELFF
size: -; D: -; J: TRBJ1-1; V: TRBV20-1; DNA: TGCAGTGCCTCCGACATACTGAACACTGAAGCTTTCTTT; CDR3: CSASDILNTEAFF